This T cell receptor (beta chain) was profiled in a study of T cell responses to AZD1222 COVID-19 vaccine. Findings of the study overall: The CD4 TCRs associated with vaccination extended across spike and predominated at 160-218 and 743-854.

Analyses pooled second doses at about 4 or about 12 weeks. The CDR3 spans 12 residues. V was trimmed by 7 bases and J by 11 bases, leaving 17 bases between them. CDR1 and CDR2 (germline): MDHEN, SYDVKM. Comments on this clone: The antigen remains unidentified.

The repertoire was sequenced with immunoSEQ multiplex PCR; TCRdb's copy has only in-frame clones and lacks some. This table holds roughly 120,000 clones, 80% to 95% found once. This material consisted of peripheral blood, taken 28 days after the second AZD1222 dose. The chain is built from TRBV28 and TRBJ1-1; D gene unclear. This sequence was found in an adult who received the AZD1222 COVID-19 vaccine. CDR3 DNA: TGTGCCAGCATCCCCCTGTCTGGGAAGGCTTTCTTT. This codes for CASIPLSGKAFF. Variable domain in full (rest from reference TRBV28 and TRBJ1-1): DVKVTQSSRYLVKRTGEKVFLECVQDMDHENMFWYRQDPGLGLRLIYFSYDVKMKEKGDIPEGYSVSREKKERFSLILESASTNQTSMYLCASIPLSGKAFFGQGTRLTVV.